The subject of this entry is one T cell receptor (beta chain). What it binds is unknown. Germline CDR1 and CDR2: SGHRS and YFSETQ. V dropped 0 bases and J dropped 3; count of bases not matched to a gene: 3. The CDR3 runs to 16 residues. This record comes from a study of T cells after yellow fever vaccination. Study-wide points: Repertoires sorted by FACS could include abundant clonotypes that are contaminants from the bulk population.

TCRdb re-called the 5' RACE reads with MiXCR, one entry per CDR3 protein. Found here are hundreds of thousands of distinct CDR3 sequences, 15% to 20% of them singletons; the top ten hold around 15%. The origin of this receptor is a man aged 30 to 39 who received the YFV17D yellow fever vaccine. The chain has TRBV5-1 and TRBJ1-6; 7 bases line up with TRBD1. Sequenced here: PBMCs, sampled 15 days after the yellow fever booster vaccination. The CDR3 region has the DNA TGCGCCAGCAGCTTGGAGGGACAGCGCTATAATTCACCCCTCCACTTT. Its protein product is CASSLEGQRYNSPLHF.